The 22 T cell receptor beta chains given below trace back to one sample, sequenced in a study of CD8+CD57+ T cells in acquired aplastic anemia. Genomic DNA, the template, was used for profiling of the TCR beta VDJ and CDR3. Via MiXCR, TCRdb re-called the reads, giving one row per CDR3 protein. The table lists roughly 170,000 distinct CDR3 sequences, 55% to 80% of them singletons. The sequencing input was sorted CD4+, CD8+, or CD8+CD57+ T cells (not recorded which) from PBMCs. Receptors originate from a human donor in good health.

This clonotype was detected a few times. The genes are TRBV7-3 and TRBJ2-7, with 7 bases that match TRBD1. This CDR3 has 15 amino acids. Losses at the gene ends were 2 bases for V and 6 bases for J; bases not matched to a gene: 10. The germline V gene has CDR1 SGHTA and CDR2 FQGTGA. The CDR3: CASSLDRVRAREQYF. The DNA for the CDR3 is TGTGCCAGCAGCTTAGACAGGGTAAGGGCACGCGAGCAGTACTTC.

This sequence joins TRBV15 and TRBJ1-1; D ambiguous. The CDR3 totals 16 residues. Trimming shortened V by 0 bases and J by 0 bases, and 11 bases separated the two germline ends. Germline V gene lookup returns CDR1 LNHNV and CDR2 YYDKDF (reference sequence). CDR3 nucleotides: TGTGCCACCAGCAGAGACCGTGGGAGGGTGAACACTGAAGCTTTCTTT. This gives the protein CATSRDRGRVNTEAFF.

To note about this clonotype: A junction end diverges from the germline sequence, so it may reflect a read error. The chain recombines TRBV29-1 with TRBJ1-1; 7 nucleotides match TRBD1. Germline CDR1 is SQVTM and CDR2 is ANQGSEA. This CDR3 region has 12 residues. CDR3 in amino acids: CSATGTNTEASF. CDR3 DNA sequence: TGCAGCGCGACAGGGACGAATACTGAAGCTTCCTTT.

This clonotype occurred a few times. This chain uses TRBV7-2 with TRBJ1-1; 8 bases agree with TRBD1. V was clipped by 10 bases and J by 5 bases; unmatched bases: 6. Germline CDR1 reads SGHTA; CDR2 reads FQGNSA. CDR3 size: 12 residues. The CDR3 here is CAIGQGGTEAFF. In DNA, the CDR3 is TGTGCCATCGGACAGGGCGGAACTGAAGCTTTCTTT.

This chain joins TRBV24-1 and TRBJ1-2, with 8 bases matching TRBD1. The CDR3 has 17 residues. The V gene end was trimmed by 1 base and the J gene end by 4 bases; junction bases not matched to a gene: 10. CDR1 and CDR2 from the germline V gene are KGHDR and SFDVKD. CDR3 region: CATSDFGQGAKGYGYTF. CDR3 bases: TGTGCCACCAGTGATTTTGGGCAGGGGGCGAAAGGCTATGGCTACACCTTC.

This clonotype was recorded only once. The CDR3 spells CATSGRNTGTNQPQHF. DNA for the CDR3: TGTGCCACCAGTGGCCGAAATACAGGTACCAATCAGCCCCAGCATTTT. The chain recombines TRBV24-1 with TRBJ1-5; D is perhaps TRBD1 (5 bases). Germline V gene sequence: CDR1 KGHDR, CDR2 SFDVKD. This CDR3 is 16 amino acids long. V was trimmed by 5 bases and J by 3 bases, leaving 16 bases between them.

This clonotype showed up many times. The chain links TRBV25-1 to TRBJ2-7; no firm D call. Germline V lookup: CDR1 MGHDK, CDR2 SYGVNS. Trimming pared 5 bases from V and 7 bases from J, leaving 6 bases between. There are 10 residues in the CDR3. The CDR3, as DNA: TGTGCCAGCAGTCATGGTGAGCAGTACTTC. Translated: CASSHGEQYF.

This clonotype was counted only a few times. An end of the junction does not agree with germline; a read error may underlie this. The rearrangement uses TRBV7-9 and TRBJ2-5; TRBD1 aligns across 8 bases. Germline CDR1 is SEHNR and CDR2 is FQNEAQ (reference sequence). This CDR3 region has 13 residues. CDR3 sequence reads: CASSLTGGETQYF. The CDR3 DNA sequence: TGTGCTAGCAGCTTAACAGGGGGAGAGACCCAGTACTTC.

This chain links TRBV5-8 with TRBJ2-2, with D possibly matching TRBD1 (5 bases). Germline V gives CDR1 SGHTS, CDR2 YDEGEE. This CDR3 contains 14 residues. Trimming cost V 4 bases and J 3 bases, with 10 bases left between them. The CDR3 DNA sequence: TGTGCCAGCAGCGTCGACAGTGACACCGGGGAGCTGTTTTTT. Protein product: CASSVDSDTGELFF.

The chain recombines TRBV6-5 with TRBJ2-1; 7 nucleotides line up with TRBD2. Germline V lookup: CDR1 MNHEY, CDR2 SVGAGI. With V trimmed by 7 bases and J by 8 bases, 17 bases remained unmatched. The CDR3 loop spans 16 amino acids. DNA for the CDR3: TGTGCCAGCAACGCTCGCGGGGGTGCGGGAGCAGATGAGCAGTTCTTC. The encoded protein is CASNARGGAGADEQFF.

The rearrangement joins TRBV7-2 to TRBJ2-2; D may be TRBD1 or TRBD2 (6 bases each). The CDR3 length is 16 residues. V was shortened by 5 bases and J by 4 bases, with 17 bases between the two germline ends. The germline CDR1 and CDR2 sequences are SGHTA and FQGNSA. DNA of the CDR3: TGTGCCAGCAGCAACCACAGGGAGGCGATCACCGGGGAGCTGTTTTTT. This encodes CASSNHREAITGELFF. The full variable domain, its missing parts supplied by reference TRBV7-2 and TRBJ2-2, is GAGVSQSPSNKVTEKGKDVELRCDPISGHTALYWYRQSLGQGLEFLIYFQGNSAPDKSGLPSDRFSAERTGGSVSTLTIQRTQQEDSAVYLCASSNHREAITGELFFGEGSRLTVL.

This clonotype showed up just a few times. V gene TRBV29-1 combines with J gene TRBJ2-7, with a possible D match to TRBD2 (6 bases). The germline V and J ends were trimmed by 3 bases and 2 bases, with 17 bases remaining between them. The germline CDR1 and CDR2 sequences are SQVTM and ANQGSEA. The CDR3 sequence is 15 residues long. The CDR3 DNA is TGCAGCGTTGAGGTTCCCCTAGCGCTAACCTACGAGCAGTACTTC. It translates to CSVEVPLALTYEQYF.

V is TRBV12-5 and J is TRBJ2-5; D perhaps matches TRBD1 (5 bases). Trimming removed 0 bases from V and 0 bases from J, with 11 bases in between. Germline CDR1 is LGHNT and CDR2 is FRNRAP. The CDR3 loop spans 16 amino acids. The CDR3 bases are TGTGCTAGTGGTTTGGTCGTGGGGCAGTACCAAGAGACCCAGTACTTC. Translation: CASGLVVGQYQETQYF. The full variable domain, completed using reference TRBV12-5 and TRBJ2-5, is DARVTQTPRHKVTEMGQEVTMRCQPILGHNTVFWYRQTMMQGLELLAYFRNRAPLDDSGMPKDRFSAEMPDATLATLKIQPSEPRDSAVYFCASGLVVGQYQETQYFGPGTRLLVL.

This clonotype was detected many times. V is TRBV10-1 and J is TRBJ2-1; a possible D gene is TRBD2 (6 bases). Germline values: CDR1 WNHNN, CDR2 SYGVQD (reference sequence). This CDR3 contains 16 residues. Trimming cost V 5 bases and J 8 bases, with 22 bases left between them. The CDR3 coding sequence is TGCGCCAGCAGTCCGGGGACGGGGACTGGTGTCGATGAGCAGTTCTTC. This codes for CASSPGTGTGVDEQFF.

In its sample, this clonotype ranks as medium-sized. V gene TRBV20-1 combines with J gene TRBJ2-1, with 7 bases lining up with TRBD2. Trimming removed 3 bases from V and 7 bases from J; junction bases left unmatched: 9. The V gene's germline CDR1 is DFQATT and CDR2 SNEGSKA (reference sequence). The CDR3 totals 14 residues. The CDR3 nucleotides are TGCAGTGCTAGCTCGGGAGGTGAAGGGAATGAGCAGTTCTTC. This encodes CSASSGGEGNEQFF.

V is TRBV20-1 and J is TRBJ1-5, with 7 positions matching TRBD1. Germline CDR1 DFQATT, CDR2 SNEGSKA (reference sequence). V lost 0 bases and J lost 2; bases outside the gene matches: 4. This CDR3 spans 15 amino acids. CDR3 amino acids: CSARETGVRNQPQHF. CDR3 nucleotides: TGCAGTGCTAGAGAAACAGGGGTTCGCAATCAGCCCCAGCATTTT.

A note on this clonotype: An end of the junction does not agree with germline; a read error may underlie this. The genes are TRBV5-1 and TRBJ2-7; D gene uncertain. CDR3 length: 13 residues. Per the germline V gene, CDR1 is SGHRS and CDR2 is YFSETQ. The CDR3, as DNA: TGTGCCAGCAGCTCCCAAATAGGGTACGAGCAGTACTTC. It translates to CASSSQIGYEQYF.

This clonotype has at least ten counts. The J gene is TRBJ2-5, the V gene TRBV5-1, with D perhaps assigned TRBD1 or TRBD2 (7 bases each). V was shortened by 4 bases and J by 5 bases, with 18 bases between the two germline ends. The CDR3 has 15 amino acids. Germline-derived CDR1 and CDR2 are SGHRS and YFSETQ. The CDR3 reads CASSGGGTGAETQYF. The CDR3 DNA follows: TGCGCCAGCAGCGGGGGGGGTACAGGGGCCGAGACCCAGTACTTC.

The chain joins TRBV20-1 to TRBJ2-7, with 9 bases lining up with TRBD1. After removal of 3 bases from V and 2 bases from J, the junction contained 5 bases not matched to a gene. CDR1 and CDR2 (germline): DFQATT, SNEGSKA (reference sequence). The CDR3 loop spans 14 amino acids. The DNA of the CDR3 is TGCAGTGCTAGGGGGGACAGGGTAGCCTACGAGCAGTACTTC. Its protein product is CSARGDRVAYEQYF.

The chain links TRBV9 to TRBJ2-7; D possibly corresponds to TRBD1 (6 bases). The CDR3 has 14 amino acids. Trimming removed 3 bases from V and 3 bases from J, with 13 bases in between. CDR1 is SGDLS and CDR2 is YYNGEE in the germline V gene. The DNA for the CDR3 is TGTGCCAGCAGCGACCGGGACAACAACTACGAGCAGTACTTC. Residues: CASSDRDNNYEQYF.

The V call is TRBV2, the J call TRBJ2-7; a possible D gene is TRBD1 (5 bases). The CDR3 runs to 12 residues. Deletions cut 7 bases from V and 6 bases from J, with 13 bases between. Per germline, CDR1 SNHLY and CDR2 FYNNEI. The CDR3 nucleotides read TGTGCCAGCAATACGGGCAGGGTCGAGCAGTACTTC. Translating gives CASNTGRVEQYF.

The chain uses TRBV5-6 and TRBJ2-7, with D possibly TRBD1 on 5 matching bases. Deletions cut 1 base from V and 7 bases from J, with 12 bases between. Germline CDR1 and CDR2: SGHDT and YYEEEE. The CDR3 has 13 residues. The CDR3 reads CASSLLGQDEQYF. CDR3 nucleotides: TGTGCCAGCAGCTTGTTGGGGCAGGATGAGCAGTACTTC.